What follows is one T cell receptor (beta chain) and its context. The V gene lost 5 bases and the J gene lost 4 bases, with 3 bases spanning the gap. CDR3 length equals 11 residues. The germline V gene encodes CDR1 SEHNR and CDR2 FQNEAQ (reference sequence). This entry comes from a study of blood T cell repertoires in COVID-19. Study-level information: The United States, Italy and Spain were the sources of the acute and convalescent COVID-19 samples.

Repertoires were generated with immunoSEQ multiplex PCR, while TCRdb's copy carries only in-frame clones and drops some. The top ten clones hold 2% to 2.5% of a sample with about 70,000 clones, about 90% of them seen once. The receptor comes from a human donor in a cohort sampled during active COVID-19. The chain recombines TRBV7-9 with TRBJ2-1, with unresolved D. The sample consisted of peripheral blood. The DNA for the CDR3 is TGTGCCAGCAGCACATACAATGAGCAGTTCTTC. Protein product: CASSTYNEQFF.